A selection of T cell receptor beta chains follows, all from one sample in a study of blood T cells in healthy people across ages. TCRdb re-called the 5' RACE reads with MiXCR, one entry per CDR3 protein. The table shows 800,000 to 1,000,000 distinct CDR3 sequences, with 45% to 50% occurring only once. Sequenced material: blood. The receptors come from a man aged 25-40 years in good health. Both conserved end residues are part of each CDR3. A D gene is named only where the DNA matches it firmly. Clone size appears in some rows only: once, few, many, or a class for an expanded clone.

j_gene: TRBJ2-2
abundance: few
v_gene: TRBV3-1
d_gene: -
CDR3nt: TGTGCCAGCAGCCAATCCGGGGAGCTGTTTTTT
CDR3aa: CASSQSGELFF

j_gene: TRBJ2-7
abundance: -
v_gene: TRBV28
d_gene: TRBD2
CDR3nt: TGTGCCACCGGACTAGCGGCCCCCTACGAGCAGTACTTC
CDR3aa: CATGLAAPYEQYF

j_gene: TRBJ2-2
abundance: -
v_gene: TRBV9
d_gene: -
CDR3nt: TGTGCCAGCAGCACCAGACAGAACACCGGGGAGCTGTTTTTT
CDR3aa: CASSTRQNTGELFF

j_gene: TRBJ1-2
abundance: -
v_gene: TRBV7-2
d_gene: TRBD1
CDR3nt: TGTGCCAGCAGCCTGGGGGGTACAGGGGGCTCCTATGGCTACACCTTC
CDR3aa: CASSLGGTGGSYGYTF

j_gene: TRBJ2-6
abundance: many
v_gene: TRBV28
d_gene: TRBD1
CDR3nt: TGTGCCAGCAGTTTACAGGGGGCAGCTGGGGCCAACGTCCTGACTTTC
CDR3aa: CASSLQGAAGANVLTF

j_gene: TRBJ1-5
abundance: once
v_gene: TRBV7-2
d_gene: TRBD1
CDR3nt: TGTGCCAGCAGCGTAACCGGGACAGGGAATCAGCCCCAGCATTTT
CDR3aa: CASSVTGTGNQPQHF

j_gene: TRBJ1-4
abundance: few
v_gene: TRBV15
d_gene: -
CDR3nt: TGTGCCACCAGCAAGGGCAGGGAGAATGAAAAACTGTTTTTT
CDR3aa: CATSKGRENEKLFF

j_gene: TRBJ2-7
abundance: -
v_gene: TRBV3-1
d_gene: -
CDR3nt: TGTGCCAGCAGCCATGGATCAGGGTCCTACGAGCAGTACTTC
CDR3aa: CASSHGSGSYEQYF

j_gene: TRBJ1-1
abundance: -
v_gene: TRBV7-9
d_gene: -
CDR3nt: TGTGCCAGCGGCTTAGACGGCACTGAAGCTTTCTTT
CDR3aa: CASGLDGTEAFF

j_gene: TRBJ2-7
abundance: -
v_gene: TRBV13
d_gene: TRBD1
CDR3nt: TGTGCCAGCAGCTTAGGGACAGGGGCATCCCCCACCTACGAGCAGTACTTC
CDR3aa: CASSLGTGASPTYEQYF

j_gene: TRBJ1-1
abundance: -
v_gene: TRBV12-3/TRBV12-4
d_gene: -
CDR3nt: TGTGCCAGCACCCCCGGGAGGGTGAGCACTGAAGCTTTCTTT
CDR3aa: CASTPGRVSTEAFF

j_gene: TRBJ2-3
abundance: -
v_gene: TRBV12-3/TRBV12-4
d_gene: TRBD2
CDR3nt: TGTGCCAGCAGTCCCGGGACTAACACAGGTACGCAGTATTTT
CDR3aa: CASSPGTNTGTQYF

j_gene: TRBJ2-3
abundance: many
v_gene: TRBV20-1
d_gene: TRBD2
CDR3nt: TGCAGTGCTAAGCGGGGGGGCCGCACAGATACGCAGTATTTT
CDR3aa: CSAKRGGRTDTQYF

j_gene: TRBJ1-5
abundance: -
v_gene: TRBV5-6
d_gene: -
CDR3nt: TGTGCCAGCAGCTTGAGAGGGGCGGCAAATCAGCCCCAGCATTTT
CDR3aa: CASSLRGAANQPQHF

j_gene: TRBJ1-6
abundance: -
v_gene: TRBV7-2
d_gene: TRBD1
CDR3nt: TGTGCCAGCAGCCCCAGGACAGGGGAGGCACCCCTCCACTTT
CDR3aa: CASSPRTGEAPLHF

j_gene: TRBJ2-7
abundance: -
v_gene: TRBV20-1
d_gene: -
CDR3nt: TGCAGTGCTAGAGATTTCAGGGTGAGGTCCTACGAGCAGTACTTC
CDR3aa: CSARDFRVRSYEQYF

j_gene: TRBJ2-1
abundance: few
v_gene: TRBV12-3/TRBV12-4
d_gene: -
CDR3nt: TGTGCCAGCAGTTACGCGGGGCCGGACGATGAGCAGTTCTTC
CDR3aa: CASSYAGPDDEQFF

j_gene: TRBJ1-2
abundance: many
v_gene: TRBV29-1
d_gene: -
CDR3nt: TGCAGCGCAGGCCCCCTCGGTAACTATGGCTACACCTTC
CDR3aa: CSAGPLGNYGYTF

j_gene: TRBJ2-7
abundance: many
v_gene: TRBV4-2
d_gene: TRBD1
CDR3nt: TGTGCCAGCAGCCGGATTGACAGGGATTTGAGAGAGCAGTACTTC
CDR3aa: CASSRIDRDLREQYF

j_gene: TRBJ1-6
abundance: -
v_gene: TRBV7-2
d_gene: TRBD1
CDR3nt: TGTGCCAGCAGCTCAGACAGGGGGTACCTCCACTTT
CDR3aa: CASSSDRGYLHF

j_gene: TRBJ1-6
abundance: few
v_gene: TRBV12-3/TRBV12-4
d_gene: -
CDR3nt: TGTGCCAGCACCCAGGGGTCGGAAAATTCACCCCTCCACTTT
CDR3aa: CASTQGSENSPLHF

j_gene: TRBJ1-5
abundance: -
v_gene: TRBV2
d_gene: TRBD1
CDR3nt: TGTGCCAGCAGTGCACAGGGGGTTAGCAATCAGCCCCAGCATTTT
CDR3aa: CASSAQGVSNQPQHF

j_gene: TRBJ2-1
abundance: few
v_gene: TRBV10-3
d_gene: -
CDR3nt: TGTGCCATCAGCCCGACAGGTGAGAATGAGCAGTTCTTC
CDR3aa: CAISPTGENEQFF

j_gene: TRBJ2-5
abundance: many
v_gene: TRBV6-2/TRBV6-3
d_gene: TRBD2
CDR3nt: TGTGCCAGCAGCGCTACCGGGACTAACAAAGAGACCCAGTACTTC
CDR3aa: CASSATGTNKETQYF

j_gene: TRBJ1-4
abundance: -
v_gene: TRBV29-1
d_gene: TRBD1
CDR3nt: TGCAGCGCTGTTGGACAGGCCACTGGGGAAAAACTGTTTTTT
CDR3aa: CSAVGQATGEKLFF

j_gene: TRBJ1-1
abundance: -
v_gene: TRBV7-2
d_gene: -
CDR3nt: TGCGCCAGCAGCCCTGGGACGGGGATGAACACTGAAGCTTTCTTT
CDR3aa: CASSPGTGMNTEAFF

j_gene: TRBJ2-5
abundance: -
v_gene: TRBV3-1
d_gene: TRBD1
CDR3nt: TGTGCCAGCAGCCAAGATAGGGGGCAGACCCAGTACTTC
CDR3aa: CASSQDRGQTQYF

j_gene: TRBJ2-2
abundance: once
v_gene: TRBV3-1
d_gene: TRBD2
CDR3nt: TGTGCCAGCAGCCCGATTCTGCTAGCGGGGTCCGGGGAGCTGTTTTTT
CDR3aa: CASSPILLAGSGELFF